The source of this T cell receptor (beta chain) is a study of blood T cell repertoires in COVID-19. The overall study: The United States, Italy and Spain were the sources of the acute and convalescent COVID-19 samples. Sources were T cells, B-cell-depleted T cells, or PBMCs; the material itself was cDNA or gDNA.

V lost 1 base and J 2 bases, leaving 9 bases between the germline ends. CDR1 SGHNT and CDR2 YYREEE come from the germline V gene (reference sequence). This CDR3 comprises 14 residues. Regarding this clone: Other DNA sequences in this specimen translate into the identical CDR3.

Sequencing was performed with immunoSEQ multiplex PCR; in TCRdb, only in-frame clones are kept and a portion is missing. The table includes 80,000 to 100,000 clones, 85% to 90% detected once. The genes are TRBV5-4 and TRBJ1-2; D perhaps matches TRBD1 (6 bases). The TCR originated in a woman aged 55-75 years in a cohort sampled during active or convalescent COVID-19. The specimen sequenced was peripheral blood. CDR3 loop: CASSLRGGNYGYTF. DNA for the CDR3: TGTGCCAGCAGCTTGCGGGGGGGCAACTATGGCTACACCTTC.